This T cell receptor beta chain was identified during a study of metastatic and nonmetastatic thyroid tumors. On the study more broadly: It was across blood and tumor or nodule tissue from malignant and benign thyroid patients that repertoires were compared. Study outcomes and limitations: Significantly higher TCR beta diversity was reportedly seen in malignant thyroid tumors than benign nodules, in blood and tumor.

All patients reached thyroid surgery having received no treatment beforehand. As to this clone: Its specificity is not known. A much larger clone lies one base from this, so it may be a read error.

Per germline, CDR1 KGHDR and CDR2 SFDVKD. Trimming pared 5 bases from V and 7 bases from J, leaving 17 bases between. The CDR3 loop spans 15 amino acids. Per the study methods: Clinicopathological groups supplied CDR3 differences that were used to build a distant-metastasis classifier for papillary thyroid cancer. MiXCR re-clonotyped the PCR reads for TCRdb. TCRdb assigned the V and J calls; the authors' analysis was not used. The data contain about 93,000 clones, 10% to 15% of them singletons. The chain carries TRBV24-1 and TRBJ2-1, with D perhaps TRBD1 or TRBD2 (5 bases each). This receptor was obtained from a female donor with papillary thyroid cancer or a benign thyroid nodule (not recorded which). Some clones in this sample may be carry-over from other donors' samples. Sequences were obtained from blood. The CDR3 coding sequence is TGTGCCACCAGTGGACCCGGGGCAGGGAATAATGAGCAGTTCTTC. It specifies CATSGPGAGNNEQFF.